This T cell receptor (beta chain) was found in a study of patients and donors after allogeneic stem cell transplantation. TCRdb re-derived calls from the RT-PCR reads in MiXCR, one entry per CDR3 protein. Of about 410,000 distinct CDR3 sequences in the sample, around 16% were seen once. This clonotype was detected ten times or more. The J segment lost 0 bases and the V segment lost 6 bases, leaving 5 bases of the junction unmatched. Germline loops: CDR1 SQVTM, CDR2 ANQGSEA. CDR3 size: 13 residues. This receptor was identified in a human donor who was either an allogeneic HSCT recipient or a stem cell or donor lymphocyte infusion donor (not recorded which). It is not recorded whose cells these are; they may come from a transplant donor. Sequencing was done on a sample of blood, either unsorted or a sorted T cell fraction (not recorded which). The V gene is TRBV29-1, the J gene TRBJ2-7; 7 nucleotides match TRBD1. The CDR3 protein is CSVVGTASYEQYF. As DNA, the CDR3 is TGCAGCGTAGTCGGGACAGCCTCCTACGAGCAGTACTTC.